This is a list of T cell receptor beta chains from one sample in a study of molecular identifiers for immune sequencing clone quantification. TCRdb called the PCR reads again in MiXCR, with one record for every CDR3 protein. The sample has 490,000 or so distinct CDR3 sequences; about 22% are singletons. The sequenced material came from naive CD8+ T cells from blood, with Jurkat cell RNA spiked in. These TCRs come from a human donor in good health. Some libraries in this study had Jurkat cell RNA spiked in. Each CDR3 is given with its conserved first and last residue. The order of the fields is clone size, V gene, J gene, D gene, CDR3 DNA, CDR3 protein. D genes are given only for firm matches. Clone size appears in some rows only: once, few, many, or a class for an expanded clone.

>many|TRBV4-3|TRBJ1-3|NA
TGCGCCAGCAGCCAAGATCGAACGAGCTCTGGAAACACCATATATTTT
CASSQDRTSSGNTIYF
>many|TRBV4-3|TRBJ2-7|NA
TGCGCCAGCAGCCAAGATGTACTGCCTTCCTACGAGCAGTACTTC
CASSQDVLPSYEQYF
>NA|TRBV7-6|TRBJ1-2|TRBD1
TGTGCCAGCAGCTTAGGCCCCGGGACAGGGGATGGCTACACCTTC
CASSLGPGTGDGYTF
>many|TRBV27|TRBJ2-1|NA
TGTGCCAGCAGTTTACCCTTCCCCGAGACCGGCGCCTACAATGAGCAGTTCTTC
CASSLPFPETGAYNEQFF
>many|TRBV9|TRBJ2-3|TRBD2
TGTGCCAGCAGCGTACTAGCGGGGTTCAGCACAGATACGCAGTATTTT
CASSVLAGFSTDTQYF
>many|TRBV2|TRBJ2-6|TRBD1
TGTGCCAGCAGTGGACCAGGACAGGGGACCGGAATTAGCTCTGGGGCCAACGTCCTGACTTTC
CASSGPGQGTGISSGANVLTF
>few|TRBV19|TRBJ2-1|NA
TGTGCCAGTAGTATATTTTCAGTGGGGGCCTTGTACGAGCAGTTCTTC
CASSIFSVGALYEQFF
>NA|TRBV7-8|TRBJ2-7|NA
TGTGCCAGCACAAGGACGGTGAGCTCCTACGAGCAGTACTTC
CASTRTVSSYEQYF
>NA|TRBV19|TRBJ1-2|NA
TGTGCCAGTACCGCGACTGGGTTGCTTATGGACTACACCTTC
CASTATGLLMDYTF
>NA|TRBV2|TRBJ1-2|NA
TGTGCCAGCAGTGAATCGACGGTTCCCCTAGGCTGCACCTTC
CASSESTVPLGCTF
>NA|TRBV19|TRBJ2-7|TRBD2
TGTGCCAGTAGTACACGGACTAGCGGCCCCTACGAGCAGTACTTC
CASSTRTSGPYEQYF
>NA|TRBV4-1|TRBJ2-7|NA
TGCGCCAGCAGCCAAGATCCACGGACCAACTACGAGCAGTACTTC
CASSQDPRTNYEQYF
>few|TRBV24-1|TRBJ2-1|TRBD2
TGTGCCACCAGTGCGAAGCGGGAGCCCTACAATGAGCAGTTCTTC
CATSAKREPYNEQFF
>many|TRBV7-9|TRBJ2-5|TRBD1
TGTGCCAGCAGTCAGGGGGTCCAAGAGACCCAGTACTTC
CASSQGVQETQYF
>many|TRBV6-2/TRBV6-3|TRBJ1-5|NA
TGTGCCAGCAGTGGACCGGGGCCCGGTGGGGCCCAGCATTTT
CASSGPGPGGAQHF
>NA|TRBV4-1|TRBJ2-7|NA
TGCGCCAGCAGCCAACTAACAGGGAATGCGTACTCCTACGAGCAGTACTTC
CASSQLTGNAYSYEQYF
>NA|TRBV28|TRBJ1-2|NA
TGTGCCAGCATTCGGGCGGAGACCGCTAACTATGGCTACACCTTC
CASIRAETANYGYTF
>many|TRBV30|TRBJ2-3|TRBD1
TGTGCCTGGAGCCAGGGGGCTAGCACAGATACGCAGTATTTT
CAWSQGASTDTQYF
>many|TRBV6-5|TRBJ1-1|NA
TGTGCCAGCAGCCCCGGGACATTAGTCACTGAAGCTTTCTTT
CASSPGTLVTEAFF
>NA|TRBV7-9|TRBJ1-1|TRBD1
TGTGCCAGCAGCTCAGCAACAGGGGAGACGGCGAACACTGAAGCTTTCTTT
CASSSATGETANTEAFF
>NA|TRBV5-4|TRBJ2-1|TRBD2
TGTGCCAGCAGCTTTAGCGGGGGGGCTAATGAGCAGTTCTTC
CASSFSGGANEQFF
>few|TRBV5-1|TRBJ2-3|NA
TGCGCCAGCAGCTGGGGGTACATAGATACGCAGTATTTT
CASSWGYIDTQYF
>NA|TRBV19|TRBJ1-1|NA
TGTGCCAGTAATCAGGGGACGAACACTGAAGCTTTCTTT
CASNQGTNTEAFF
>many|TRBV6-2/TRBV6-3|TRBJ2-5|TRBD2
TGTGCCAGCAGCGAAGCGGGGCCGATTCAAGAGACCCAGTACTTC
CASSEAGPIQETQYF
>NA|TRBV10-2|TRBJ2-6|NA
TGCGCCAGCAGTGGTGGGGATTCTGGGGCCAACGTCCTGACTTTC
CASSGGDSGANVLTF